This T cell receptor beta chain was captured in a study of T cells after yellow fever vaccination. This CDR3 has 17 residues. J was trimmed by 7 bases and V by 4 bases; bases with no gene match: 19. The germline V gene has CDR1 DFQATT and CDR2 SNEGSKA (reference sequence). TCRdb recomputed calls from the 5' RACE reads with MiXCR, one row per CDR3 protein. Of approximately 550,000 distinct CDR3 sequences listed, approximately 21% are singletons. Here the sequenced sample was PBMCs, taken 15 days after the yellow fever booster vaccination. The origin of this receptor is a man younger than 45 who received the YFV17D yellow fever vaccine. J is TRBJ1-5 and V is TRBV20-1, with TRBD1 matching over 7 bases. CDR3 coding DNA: TGCAGTGCTACTCCGGGGGGCAGGGGGACCTCGTGGCAGCCCCAGCATTTT. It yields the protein CSATPGGRGTSWQPQHF.